The rows below give T cell receptor beta chains drawn from one sample of a study of beta chain features in type 1 diabetes. Repertoires were generated with immunoSEQ multiplex PCR, while TCRdb's copy carries only in-frame clones and drops some. The sample records under 300,000 clones, 11% to 15% being singletons. Source material: naive CD4+ T cells from blood. The receptors shown here come from a man aged 25-45 years with type 1 diabetes. Each CDR3 is given with its conserved first and last residue. The order of the fields is D gene, V gene, J gene, clone size, CDR3 DNA, CDR3 protein. D genes are given only for firm matches. Clone size is stated in some rows and not others, as once, few, many or a class when expanded.

-	TRBV11-2	TRBJ1-4	few	TGTGCCAGCAGTGGACAGATCAGCAATGAAAAACTGTTTTTT	CASSGQISNEKLFF
TRBD1	TRBV7-9	TRBJ2-7	few	TGTGCCAGCAGCGCCTGGGACAGAGCCTACGAGCAGTACTTC	CASSAWDRAYEQYF
TRBD1	TRBV13	TRBJ1-3	few	TGTGCCAGCAGCTGGGGACAGTCGAGCTCTGGAAACACCATATATTTT	CASSWGQSSSGNTIYF
TRBD1	TRBV7-2	TRBJ1-1	few	TGTGCCAGCAGACCAGGGGGCATATGGACTGAAGCTTTCTTT	CASRPGGIWTEAFF
TRBD2	TRBV27	TRBJ2-1	few	TGTGCCAGCAGTCGACTAGCGGGGGGTATTGAGCAGTTCTTC	CASSRLAGGIEQFF
-	TRBV30	TRBJ1-1	-	TGTGCCTGGAGTGTTTCGGGGTTGTTGGGTTTCACTGAAGCTTTCTTT	CAWSVSGLLGFTEAFF
-	TRBV6-1	TRBJ1-1	few	TGTGCCAGCTCTTCGCGCAGGACTTTCTTT	CASSSRRTFF
-	TRBV7-9	TRBJ1-2	-	TGTGCCAGCAGCCTCGGAGGCCTGGGCTATGGCTACACCTTC	CASSLGGLGYGYTF
-	TRBV5-6	TRBJ2-6	-	TGTGCCAGCAGCTTGCACAGCTCTGGGGCCAACGTCCTGACTTTC	CASSLHSSGANVLTF
-	TRBV19	TRBJ1-5	-	TGTGCCAGTAGTATTACGGATCAGCCCCAGCATTTT	CASSITDQPQHF
-	TRBV19	TRBJ1-1	few	TGTGCCAGTAGTATACCCGGGTCAATCGGCACTGAAGCTTTCTTT	CASSIPGSIGTEAFF
TRBD1	TRBV30	TRBJ1-5	-	TGTGCCTGGCAAGGACAGGATAGCAATCAGCCCCAGCATTTT	CAWQGQDSNQPQHF
TRBD1	TRBV5-1	TRBJ2-7	few	TGCGCCAGCAGCATGCGCGTTGGACAGGGAGCTTACGAGCAGTACTTC	CASSMRVGQGAYEQYF
TRBD2	TRBV2	TRBJ2-4	-	TGTGCCAGCAGTGTTGGGGTAGCGGGGGGTCTAGCCAAAAACATTCAGTACTTC	CASSVGVAGGLAKNIQYF